Following are 9 T cell receptor beta chains from one sample sequenced in a study of early T cells in non-severe SARS-CoV-2 infection. TCRdb redid the calling of the 5' RACE reads with MiXCR, one entry per CDR3 protein. The data contain about 64,000 distinct CDR3 sequences, around 20% of them seen just once; the ten biggest clones take up about 15%. The sequencing used whole blood, collected at baseline. The receptor source for this set is an adult who was a healthcare worker with PCR-confirmed SARS-CoV-2 infection or an uninfected control (not recorded which).

Only a few counts were recorded for this clonotype. The chain employs TRBV2 and TRBJ1-4; D is possibly TRBD1 (6 bases). The V end was cut by 7 bases, the J end by 9 bases, with 18 bases between. The germline gives CDR1 SNHLY, CDR2 FYNNEI. This CDR3 comprises 14 residues. This CDR3 reads CASKRGDTGKKLFF. The CDR3 bases are TGTGCCAGCAAGCGTGGGGACACCGGGAAAAAACTGTTTTTT. Full variable domain (outside the CDR3, taken from reference TRBV2 and TRBJ1-4): EPEVTQTPSHQVTQMGQEVILRCVPISNHLYFYWYRQILGQKVEFLVSFYNNEISEKSEIFDDQFSVERPDGSNFTLKIRSTKLEDSAMYFCASKRGDTGKKLFFGSGTQLSVL.

In this sample, this clonotype turned up many times. The DNA for the CDR3 is TGCGCCAGCAGCCACCCAGGGCGTGGTGGGGAGCTGTTTTTT. It yields the protein CASSHPGRGGELFF. The V and J genes are TRBV4-1 and TRBJ2-2; D is possibly TRBD1 (5 bases). CDR3 length: 14 amino acids. Germline CDR1 and CDR2: MGHRA and YSYEKL. V shed 3 bases and J shed 8 bases, with 13 bases lying between them.

In its sample, this clonotype was seen a few times. This chain joins TRBV29-1 and TRBJ2-3; D remains ambiguous. There are 11 residues in the CDR3. The germline V gene has CDR1 SQVTM and CDR2 ANQGSEA. Deletions cut 6 bases from V and 2 bases from J, with 6 bases between. DNA for the CDR3: TGCAGCGTCTTCATCACAGATACGCAGTATTTT. The encoded protein is CSVFITDTQYF.

CDR3 nucleotides: TGTGCCAGCAGTAAACGAGCCTCGGAAAACATTCAGTACTTC. Amino acid sequence: CASSKRASENIQYF. The rearrangement links TRBV12-3 or TRBV12-4 to TRBJ2-4; the D is unclear. V was clipped by 5 bases and J by 5 bases, with 13 bases between them. The CDR3 covers 14 residues.

The V gene is TRBV12-3 or TRBV12-4, the J gene TRBJ1-5; D gene unclear. V lost 6 bases to trimming and J lost 7 bases, with 13 bases between them. The CDR3 is made up of 13 amino acids. Written as DNA, the CDR3 is TGTGCCAGCAGCCGCGGGTGGCGACAGCCCCAGCATTTT. This gives the protein CASSRGWRQPQHF.

The chain recombines TRBV7-9 with TRBJ2-7; 12 nucleotides agree with TRBD2. Germline V gives CDR1 SEHNR, CDR2 FQNEAQ (reference sequence). Trimming cost V 5 bases and J 2 bases; bases outside gene matches: 4. This CDR3 contains 15 residues. CDR3 sequence (DNA): TGTGCCAGCAGCCAACTAGCGGGGGGAACCTACGAGCAGTACTTC. This translates into CASSQLAGGTYEQYF.

In this sample, this clonotype turned up many times. The V and J genes are TRBV6-5 and TRBJ2-2; no clear D gene. Germline values: CDR1 MNHEY, CDR2 SVGAGI. This CDR3 has 16 amino acids. V was trimmed by 2 bases and J by 3 bases, leaving 13 bases between them. As DNA, the CDR3 is TGTGCCAGCAGTTACGGCCCAGATATTGACACCGGGGAGCTGTTTTTT. It codes for CASSYGPDIDTGELFF.

This clonotype showed up just a few times. The chain uses TRBV2 and TRBJ2-7, with D perhaps being TRBD1 or TRBD2 (6 bases each). Per the germline V gene, CDR1 is SNHLY and CDR2 is FYNNEI. The CDR3 contains 14 residues. With 8 bases removed from V and 2 bases from J, the gap between germline ends came to 16 bases. In nucleotides, the CDR3 is TGTGCCAGCGGGACCTCGGGGGCCGCCTACGAGCAGTACTTC. It translates to CASGTSGAAYEQYF.

This clonotype has a count of ten or more. The chain couples TRBV10-3 to TRBJ2-1, with D unclear. V shed 2 bases and J shed 3 bases, with 8 bases lying between them. There are 14 residues in the CDR3. The germline V gene encodes CDR1 ENHRY and CDR2 SYGVKD. The CDR3 DNA reads as TGTGCCATCAGTGAGGCCGATCTCTACAATGAGCAGTTCTTC. This sequence encodes CAISEADLYNEQFF.